These 3 T cell receptor beta chains came from one sample sequenced in a study of identical twins. One entry per CDR3 protein, called by TCRdb with MiXCR from the 5' RACE reads. The sample includes approximately 210,000 distinct CDR3 sequences, roughly 7.1% of them seen just once. Another study also made use of these data, one on T cells expressing NK-cell markers.

The source material was CD8+ T cells sorted from blood. The receptors originated from a young woman in good health.

This clonotype was observed a handful of times. The rearrangement uses TRBV7-6 and TRBJ1-1; D call uncertain. The CDR3 is 16 amino acids. The V and J ends lost 1 base and 2 bases respectively, with 14 bases between them. The V gene's germline CDR1 is SGHVS and CDR2 FNYEAQ. The DNA of the CDR3 is TGTGCCAGCAGCTTAGGGTTAGGCAGCCTTAACACTGAAGCTTTCTTT. Translated: CASSLGLGSLNTEAFF.

The J gene is TRBJ2-1, the V gene TRBV7-9; a possible D gene is TRBD1 (5 bases). CDR1 and CDR2 from the germline V gene are SEHNR and FQNEAQ (reference sequence). Deletions cut 1 base from V and 8 bases from J, with 15 bases between. There are 15 residues in the CDR3. CDR3 residues: CASSLGQSSWDEQFF. The CDR3 nucleotides are TGTGCCAGCAGCTTAGGACAGTCTTCTTGGGATGAGCAGTTCTTC. The full variable domain, rest sourced from reference TRBV7-9 and TRBJ2-1, is DTGVSQNPRHKITKRGQNVTFRCDPISEHNRLYWYRQTLGQGPEFLTYFQNEAQLEKSRLLSDRFSAERPKGSFSTLEIQRTEQGDSAMYLCASSLGQSSWDEQFFGPGTRLTVL.

This clonotype was recorded a few times. The V gene is TRBV27, the J gene TRBJ2-7, with TRBD2 matching over 7 bases. CDR1 is MNHEY and CDR2 is SMNVEV in the germline V gene (reference sequence). V dropped 4 bases and J dropped 7; count of bases not matched to a gene: 16. CDR3 size: 16 residues. CDR3 region: CASSSSPSGSLREQYF. In DNA, the CDR3 is TGTGCCAGCAGTTCCTCCCCTAGCGGAAGTCTGAGGGAGCAGTACTTC.